This T cell receptor beta chain was recovered during a study of blood T cell repertoires in COVID-19. Background on the study: Collection of acute and convalescent COVID-19 samples took place in the United States, Italy and Spain. Sample material is recorded as cDNA or gDNA derived from T cells, B-cell-depleted T cells, or PBMCs.

The CDR3 contains 15 residues. V was clipped by 6 bases and J by 5 bases; unmatched bases: 7. In germline, CDR1 is LGHNA, CDR2 YNFKEQ. In the study's own analysis: Cell counts per sample came from amplifying reference gene primers. The protocol was immunoSEQ multiplex PCR, while the TCRdb copy is restricted to in-frame clones and leaves out a portion. V and J calls and clone size follow that table, whereas D and trimming were derived from the DNA. The repertoire holds about 200,000 clones, with 88% as singletons. The V and J genes are TRBV4-2 and TRBJ2-1; 10 nucleotides agree with TRBD1. The clonotype was recovered from a man between 40 and 49 years old with active or convalescent COVID-19. Source material: peripheral blood. The CDR3 sequence: CASRPTGTGDNEQFF. The CDR3 DNA follows: TGTGCCAGCAGGCCTACCGGGACAGGGGACAATGAGCAGTTCTTC.